Shown below are 23 T cell receptor beta chains from a single sample sequenced in a study of OX40 agonist ivuxolimab in advanced cancers. Assay used: immunoSEQ multiplex PCR; TCRdb lists only in-frame clones, some missing. The sample contains about 31,000 clones, about nine tenths of which appear only once. The sample consisted of CD4+ or CD8+ T cells sorted from blood, taken in a trial of the OX40 agonist ivuxolimab. These receptors all come from an adult with an advanced solid tumor such as melanoma, head and neck, liver or kidney cancer.

The genes are TRBV19 and TRBJ1-4; D call uncertain. With 4 bases removed from V and 7 bases from J, the gap between germline ends came to 19 bases. CDR3 size: 16 residues. Per germline, CDR1 LNHDA and CDR2 SQIVND (reference sequence). Here the CDR3 DNA reads TGTGCCAGTAGTACTAGCAAGCCGGGTGAGGGTGAAAAACTGTTTTTT. Its translation: CASSTSKPGEGEKLFF.

The V and J genes are TRBV28 and TRBJ1-2; TRBD1 agrees at 11 bases. Germline V gives CDR1 MDHEN, CDR2 SYDVKM. The trim removed 3 bases at V and 4 bases at J, leaving 10 bases unmatched. CDR3 length: 17 amino acids. The CDR3 here is CASSFRKGQGVIYGYTF. CDR3 sequence (DNA): TGTGCCAGCAGTTTTCGTAAGGGACAGGGGGTCATCTATGGCTACACCTTC.

The gene calls are TRBV28 and TRBJ2-7; no firm D call. Looked up from germline, CDR1 is MDHEN and CDR2 is SYDVKM. Deletions cut 6 bases from V and 2 bases from J, with 17 bases between. The CDR3 has 15 amino acids. The CDR3 sequence: CASSPRMRYPYEQYF. The CDR3 DNA sequence: TGTGCCAGCAGCCCCCGGATGCGGTACCCCTACGAGCAGTACTTC.

This rearrangement joins TRBV2 to TRBJ1-1; the D gene is possibly TRBD1 (5 bases). CDR1 is SNHLY, CDR2 FYNNEI, per germline. The CDR3 is 15 residues long. V was clipped by 7 bases and J by 0 bases, with 15 bases between them. This chain's CDR3 is CASTVGQGLNTEAFF. DNA of the CDR3: TGTGCCAGCACCGTGGGGCAGGGCCTGAACACTGAAGCTTTCTTT.

Here the CDR3 DNA reads TGTGCCATCAGTGAGGTCGACACGTACGAGCAGTACTTC. The encoded protein is CAISEVDTYEQYF. The V call is TRBV10-3, the J call TRBJ2-7; no firm D call. V lost 2 bases and J 4 bases, leaving 9 bases between the germline ends. The V gene's germline CDR1 is ENHRY and CDR2 SYGVKD. This CDR3 region has 13 residues.

The chain uses TRBV28 and TRBJ2-7; TRBD2 matches 7 bases. V gave up 4 bases and J gave up 4 bases; unmatched junction bases: 10. Germline CDR1 and CDR2: MDHEN and SYDVKM. The CDR3 contains 15 residues. In nucleotides, the CDR3 is TGTGCCAGCAGTTCCCTCGGGAGGAGCGGTTACGAGCAGTACTTC. It yields the protein CASSSLGRSGYEQYF.

The V gene is TRBV6-4, the J gene TRBJ1-1, with 7 bases aligning to TRBD1. V lost 10 bases, J lost 4 bases, and 9 bases stayed unmatched. Per germline, CDR1 MRHNA and CDR2 SNTAGT. This CDR3 has 13 residues. The DNA for the CDR3 is TGTGCCACGCGCCCATCAGGGGGCACTGAAGCTTTCTTT. This codes for CATRPSGGTEAFF.

CDR3 sequence reads: CASSAGPWGYQPQHF. The DNA of the CDR3 is TGTGCCAGCAGTGCGGGCCCGTGGGGCTATCAGCCCCAGCATTTT. The chain carries TRBV2 and TRBJ1-5; possibly TRBD1 for D (5 bases). Trimming shortened V by 4 bases and J by 5 bases, and 15 bases separated the two germline ends. This CDR3 has 15 residues. The germline V gene encodes CDR1 SNHLY and CDR2 FYNNEI.

The V call is TRBV28, the J call TRBJ2-7, with 7 positions matching TRBD2. Losses at the gene ends were 3 bases for V and 3 bases for J; bases not matched to a gene: 5. CDR1 MDHEN and CDR2 SYDVKM come from the germline V gene. This CDR3 has 14 residues. The CDR3 reads CASSFEGGLYEQYF. CDR3 coding DNA: TGTGCCAGCAGTTTTGAGGGAGGGCTCTACGAGCAGTACTTC.

About this clone itself: This same CDR3 is encoded by further DNA sequences in the sample. The chain recombines TRBV11-3 with TRBJ2-7; weak D call: TRBD2 (6 bases). The length of the CDR3 is 12 residues. With 0 bases removed from V and 6 bases from J, the gap between germline ends came to 6 bases. Germline V gene sequence: CDR1 SGHNT, CDR2 YENEEA. CDR3 in amino acids: CASSLDSGEQYF. CDR3 sequence (DNA): TGTGCCAGCAGCTTAGATAGCGGCGAGCAGTACTTC.

This chain links TRBV9 with TRBJ2-1; D remains unclear. Per germline, CDR1 SGDLS and CDR2 YYNGEE. CDR3 length: 12 amino acids. V gave up 3 bases and J gave up 7 bases, with 8 bases separating them. Here the CDR3 reads CASSAIPNEQFF. DNA of the CDR3: TGTGCCAGCAGCGCCATCCCGAATGAGCAGTTCTTC.

This rearrangement joins TRBV13 to TRBJ2-5; 7 positions agree with TRBD1. Trimming took 5 bases from V and 4 from J; bases not matched to a gene: 13. Germline V CDR1 and CDR2: PRHDT, FYEKMQ (reference sequence). The CDR3 covers 16 residues. The CDR3 region has the DNA TGTGCCAGCAGCCACCGGGACAGCAAAACGAGAGAGACCCAGTACTTC. Its protein product is CASSHRDSKTRETQYF.

The V and J genes are TRBV6-5 and TRBJ2-2; 7 nucleotides agree with TRBD2. Per the germline V gene, CDR1 is MNHEY and CDR2 is SVGAGI. This CDR3 comprises 16 residues. Trimming cost V 4 bases and J 5 bases; bases outside gene matches: 10. The CDR3 is CASSSRGVLRTGELFF. The CDR3, as DNA: TGTGCCAGCAGTTCCCGGGGGGTTTTGCGTACCGGGGAGCTGTTTTTT.

The count of this clone is one. The chain employs TRBV9 and TRBJ2-7, with D perhaps being TRBD1 or TRBD2 (5 bases each). V was clipped by 3 bases and J by 2 bases, with 12 bases between them. In germline, CDR1 is SGDLS, CDR2 YYNGEE. This CDR3 comprises 14 residues. This CDR3 is CASSAGTATYEQYF. The CDR3 DNA is TGTGCCAGCAGCGCCGGGACCGCGACCTACGAGCAGTACTTC. The full variable domain, its missing parts supplied by reference TRBV9 and TRBJ2-7, is DSGVTQTPKHLITATGQRVTLRCSPRSGDLSVYWYQQSLDQGLQFLIQYYNGEERAKGNILERFSAQQFPDLHSELNLSSLELGDSALYFCASSAGTATYEQYFGPGTRLTVT.

The count of this clone is one. The chain employs TRBV19 and TRBJ2-7; no definite D call. The V and J ends lost 8 bases and 6 bases respectively, with 17 bases between them. This CDR3 contains 13 residues. Germline-derived CDR1 and CDR2 are LNHDA and SQIVND (reference sequence). The CDR3 reads CASAVNLDREQYF. The CDR3, as DNA: TGTGCCAGTGCAGTTAACTTGGATCGCGAGCAGTACTTC.

DNA of the CDR3: TGTGCCAGCAGTGAAGGACAGAGCTCCTACGAGCAGTACTTC. It codes for CASSEGQSSYEQYF. The rearrangement joins TRBV6-1 to TRBJ2-7; D perhaps matches TRBD1 (5 bases). Germline V lookup: CDR1 MNHNS, CDR2 SASEGT. V was trimmed by 1 base and J by 0 bases, leaving 7 bases between them. This CDR3 spans 14 amino acids.

This clone was observed once. The chain has TRBV19 and TRBJ2-5, with 9 bases matching TRBD1. The better agreement between TRBJ2-7 and the DNA end casts doubt on the J call. Germline CDR1 LNHDA, CDR2 SQIVND (reference sequence). This CDR3 has 15 amino acids. The CDR3 protein is CASSELGDRDYEQYF. CDR3 coding DNA: TGTGCCAGTAGTGAGCTGGGGGACAGGGATTACGAGCAGTACTTC.

The CDR3 nucleotides read TGTGCCAGCAGCATCCCTATGGGGGGTAGCGGGCACTCCTACAATGAGCAGTTCTTC. Translated: CASSIPMGGSGHSYNEQFF. The V call is TRBV9, the J call TRBJ2-1; 7 bases agree with TRBD2. CDR1 and CDR2 from the germline V gene are SGDLS and YYNGEE. This CDR3 has 19 residues. J gave up 0 bases and V 4 bases, and 16 bases lay outside the gene matches.

The chain carries TRBV11-2 and TRBJ2-5; the D is unclear. This CDR3 contains 16 residues. V lost 0 bases and J lost 5, with 16 bases in between. From germline, CDR1 is SGHAT and CDR2 FQNNGV. The CDR3, as DNA: TGTGCCAGCAGCTTAGATGGGCCCTCGCCGATGGAGACCCAGTACTTC. It codes for CASSLDGPSPMETQYF. The entire variable domain, with the rest obtained from reference TRBV11-2 and TRBJ2-5, is as follows: EAGVAQSPRYKIIEKRQSVAFWCNPISGHATLYWYQQILGQGPKLLIQFQNNGVVDDSQLPKDRFSAERLKGVDSTLKIQPAKLEDSAVYLCASSLDGPSPMETQYFGPGTRLLVL.

The chain employs TRBV28 and TRBJ2-7; 7 bases match TRBD1. CDR3 length: 13 amino acids. In germline, CDR1 is MDHEN, CDR2 SYDVKM. Trimming at V came to 7 bases and at J to 0 bases, leaving 3 bases not matched to a gene. The CDR3 reads CASTWDSSYEQYF. The CDR3 DNA reads TGTGCCAGCACCTGGGACAGCTCCTACGAGCAGTACTTC. Combining the CDR3 with reference TRBV28 and TRBJ2-7 gives the whole variable domain DVKVTQSSRYLVKRTGEKVFLECVQDMDHENMFWYRQDPGLGLRLIYFSYDVKMKEKGDIPEGYSVSREKKERFSLILESASTNQTSMYLCASTWDSSYEQYFGPGTRLTVT.

V gene TRBV28 combines with J gene TRBJ1-2; D unclear. The germline V gene encodes CDR1 MDHEN and CDR2 SYDVKM. V lost 2 bases and J lost 5, with 21 bases in between. The CDR3 totals 17 residues. CDR3 bases: TGTGCCAGCAGTTTAAATCCCCCCAGAGGACGGCTGTATGGCTACACCTTC. Translation gives CASSLNPPRGRLYGYTF.

The CDR3 protein is CASSQDRSQFYEQYF. CDR3 in DNA: TGCGCCAGCAGCCAAGATCGATCGCAGTTCTACGAGCAGTACTTC. This chain joins TRBV4-3 and TRBJ2-7; no reliable D call. Trimming took 0 bases from V and 3 from J, leaving 12 bases between them. Germline V gene lookup returns CDR1 LGHNA and CDR2 YSLEER. This CDR3 has 15 amino acids.

V usage is TRBV7-2 and J usage is TRBJ1-2; no clear D. V was shortened by 0 bases and J by 4 bases, with 12 bases between the two germline ends. The CDR3 spans 15 residues. Germline lookup yields CDR1 SGHTA and CDR2 FQGNSA. CDR3 nucleotide sequence: TGTGCCAGCAGCTTAGCACCGCAAGTCGGCTATGGCTACACCTTC. Protein product: CASSLAPQVGYGYTF.